This T cell receptor beta chain was found in a study of OX40 agonist ivuxolimab in advanced cancers. Trimming stripped 3 bases from V and 2 bases from J, with 7 bases between. The CDR3 length is 13 residues. Germline CDR1 reads MDHEN; CDR2 reads SYDVKM. Clones were sequenced by immunoSEQ multiplex PCR, and TCRdb holds only the in-frame ones, with some missing. The sample records 75,000 to 90,000 clones, about 90% being singletons. This material consisted of CD4+ or CD8+ T cells sorted from blood, taken in a trial of the OX40 agonist ivuxolimab. V gene TRBV28 combines with J gene TRBJ1-2, with D perhaps matching TRBD1 (5 bases). The sequence derives from an adult with an advanced solid tumor such as melanoma, head and neck, liver or kidney cancer. CDR3 DNA: TGTGCCAGCAGTTTTCCAGGGAACTATGGCTACACCTTC. It specifies CASSFPGNYGYTF.